The present T cell receptor (beta chain) was sequenced within a study of cytomegalovirus exposure and HLA in healthy donors. V shed 5 bases and J shed 4 bases, with 17 bases lying between them. Germline CDR1 is SEHNR and CDR2 is FQNEAQ (reference sequence). CDR3 length equals 15 residues. This clone has just a few counts. Its antigen is undetermined. 13 Jbeta primers and 60 Vbeta primers were used for the PCR. Sequenced by immunoSEQ multiplex PCR; TCRdb stores in-frame clones only, minus some. The sample carries about 150,000 clones, just under 85% recorded once. General study results and limits: When a later analysis was performed, an Asian-associated ancestry cluster reportedly had fewer N-insertions than the roughly 630-donor mean. Reports state that TCR beta sequences accurately predicted most subjects' HLA-A and HLA-B alleles.

The chain recombines TRBV7-9 with TRBJ1-2, with no clear D. The sequencing sample was made of PBMCs. This TCR derives from a girl under 18 in good health and CMV-seropositive. The CDR3 sequence: CASSPLGGYSYGYTF. CDR3 coding DNA: TGTGCCAGCAGCCCCCTCGGCGGTTACTCCTATGGCTACACCTTC.